This T cell receptor (beta chain) was sequenced in a study of CD8 T cells in Susac syndrome. As concerns this clonotype: Its antigen is currently unknown.

Losses at the gene ends were 4 bases for V and 3 bases for J; bases not matched to a gene: 4. CDR1 is SGHRS, CDR2 YFSETQ, per germline. There are 13 residues in the CDR3. The multiple sclerosis controls were treatment-naive patients affected by stable or active relapsing-remitting disease. Negative magnetic isolation gave CD8+ and CD4+ cells; FACS enriched CD8+ TEMRA. Random hexamers were used to reverse transcribe an amount of roughly 0.45 to 1 ug RNA. Amplification of TCR beta CDR3 across 54 Vbeta and 13 Jbeta was performed with immunoSEQ multiplex PCR. TCRdb called the immunoSEQ multiplex PCR reads again in MiXCR, with one record for every CDR3 protein. The repertoire holds about 71,000 distinct CDR3 sequences, 96% seen once, with approximately 0.1% in the top ten. Study outcomes and limitations: The study conceded that relatively few individuals underwent its TCR sequencing and HLA analysis.

Material: CD4+ T cells from PBMCs. The TCR was taken from a human donor with multiple sclerosis. The chain links TRBV5-1 to TRBJ2-7, with 7 nucleotides matching TRBD1. The CDR3, as DNA: TGCGCCAGCAGCCAGGGACAGAGCTACGAGCAGTACTTC. Residues: CASSQGQSYEQYF.